The TCR beta chain under discussion was sequenced for a study of blood T cells in healthy people across ages. Looking at the study overall: Every two T cells gave about one barcoded beta molecule via template switching.

In terms of origin and age, donors were healthy Caucasian individuals from Russia aged roughly 6 to 95. Total RNA was isolated from each sample in quantities of at least 5.5 micrograms. A second PCR, run for about 6 to 11 cycles, used a sample-barcoded 5' primer plus a J-beta primer mix. MiXCR, applied by TCRdb to the 5' RACE reads, yields one record per CDR3 protein. Among around 650,000 distinct CDR3 sequences listed, 32% were seen once. CDR1 SGHTS and CDR2 YDEGEE come from the germline V gene. The CDR3 is 16 amino acids. The V gene lost 6 bases and the J gene lost 3 bases, with 19 bases spanning the gap.

The receptor comes from a woman aged 80 or older in good health. Sample: blood. This chain uses TRBV5-8 with TRBJ2-4; no clear D. CDR3 DNA: TGTGCCAGCACCTTTGGATACAGTTCACTCAAAAACATTCAGTACTTC. Its translation: CASTFGYSSLKNIQYF.